The 2 T cell receptor beta chains given below trace back to one sample, sequenced in a study of OX40 agonist ivuxolimab in advanced cancers. Libraries were prepared by immunoSEQ multiplex PCR; TCRdb keeps only in-frame clonotypes and omits some of them. The sample includes around 100,000 clones, 91% of them seen just once. The sequencing used CD4+ or CD8+ T cells sorted from blood, collected in a trial of the OX40 agonist ivuxolimab. These receptors all stem from an adult with an advanced solid tumor such as melanoma, head and neck, liver or kidney cancer.

This sequence joins TRBV2 and TRBJ2-5; D perhaps matches TRBD1 (6 bases). This CDR3 is built from 13 residues. The V end lost 7 bases, the J end lost 2 bases, and 11 bases lay between the germline ends. Germline V gene lookup returns CDR1 SNHLY and CDR2 FYNNEI. The DNA of the CDR3 is TGTGCCAGCAAGGGACACTCACAAGAGACCCAGTACTTC. The encoded protein is CASKGHSQETQYF.

The V gene is TRBV18, the J gene TRBJ2-5; D is perhaps TRBD1 (6 bases). The CDR3 sequence is 14 residues long. The germline V and J ends were trimmed by 8 bases and 2 bases, with 15 bases remaining between them. Germline lookup yields CDR1 KGHSH and CDR2 LQKENI. This CDR3 reads CASAGQPAQETQYF. DNA of the CDR3: TGTGCCAGCGCCGGACAGCCGGCACAAGAGACCCAGTACTTC.